This T cell receptor (beta chain) came from a study of spatial heterogeneity in lung cancer. Study results and caveats: One measure, the expanded intratumoral alpha and beta TCR count, tracked tumor mutation counts. Expanded TCRs classified as ubiquitous or regional were counted, and these counts tracked ubiquitous and regional nonsynonymous mutations, respectively.

Per the germline V gene, CDR1 is MNHEY and CDR2 is SVGAGI. The V gene lost 4 bases and the J gene lost 3 bases, with 19 bases spanning the gap. The CDR3 runs 16 residues. Documented time point: sample taken at primary tumor resection. Samples came from 65 to 75 TRACERx patients with untreated early-stage lung cancer. Unsorted samples of tumor, nontumor lung or frozen PBMC had their whole RNA sequenced. TCRdb recomputed calls from the 5' RACE reads with MiXCR, one row per CDR3 protein. The data hold 2,500 to 3,500 distinct CDR3 sequences, with about 16% observed a single time. This clonotype was counted only a few times. Its matching antigen is unknown.

The sequenced sample was lung tumor tissue, obtained at surgery. The receptor was derived from a male donor with early-stage non-small cell lung cancer. This chain joins TRBV6-5 and TRBJ2-7, with a tentative D call TRBD1 (6 bases). Here the CDR3 DNA reads TGTGCCAGCAGTTCCCCCGGCAGGGGAAGCCTCTACGAGCAGTACTTC. Translating gives CASSSPGRGSLYEQYF.